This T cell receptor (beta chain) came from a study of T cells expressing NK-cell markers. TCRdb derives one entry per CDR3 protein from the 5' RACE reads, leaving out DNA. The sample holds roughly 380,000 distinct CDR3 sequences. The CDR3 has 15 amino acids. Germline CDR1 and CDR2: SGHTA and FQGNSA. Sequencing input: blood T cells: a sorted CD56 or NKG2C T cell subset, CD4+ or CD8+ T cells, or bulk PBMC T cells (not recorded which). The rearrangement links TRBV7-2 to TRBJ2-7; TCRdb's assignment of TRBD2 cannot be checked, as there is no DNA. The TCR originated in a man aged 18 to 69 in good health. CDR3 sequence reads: CASSLGTSGTYEQYF.